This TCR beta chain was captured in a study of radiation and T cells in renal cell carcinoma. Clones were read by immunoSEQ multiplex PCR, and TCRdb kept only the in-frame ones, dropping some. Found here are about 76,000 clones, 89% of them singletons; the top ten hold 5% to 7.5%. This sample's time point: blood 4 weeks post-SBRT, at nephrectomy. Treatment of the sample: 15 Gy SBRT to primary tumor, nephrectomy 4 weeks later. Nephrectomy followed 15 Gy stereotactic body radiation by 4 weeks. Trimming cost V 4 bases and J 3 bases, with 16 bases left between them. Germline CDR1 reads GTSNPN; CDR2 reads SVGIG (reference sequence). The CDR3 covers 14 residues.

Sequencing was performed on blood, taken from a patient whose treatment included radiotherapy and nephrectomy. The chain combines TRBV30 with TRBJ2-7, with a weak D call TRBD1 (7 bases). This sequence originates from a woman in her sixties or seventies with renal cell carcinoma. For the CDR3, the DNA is TGTGCCTGGACCAAAGGGGGGACAGACTACGAGCAGTACTTC. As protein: CAWTKGGTDYEQYF.